These T cell receptor beta chains were read from a single sample in a study of response to subunit inactivated influenza vaccine. MiXCR was run by TCRdb on the RT-PCR reads, yielding one entry per CDR3 protein. This table holds 500,000 to 600,000 distinct CDR3 sequences, 7.6% found once. The specimen was PBMCs from blood, collected around 25 months after vaccination. The origin of the receptors is a man aged 50 to 69 who received an inactivated influenza vaccine. The CDR3 runs from the conserved cysteine through the conserved F or W.

j_gene: TRBJ2-2
v_gene: TRBV11-1
CDR3aa: CASSLGLPWQDNTGELFF

j_gene: TRBJ1-5
v_gene: TRBV20-1
CDR3aa: CSANLGTGKQPQHF

j_gene: TRBJ2-5
v_gene: TRBV10-3
CDR3aa: CAIRSSGNGETQYF

j_gene: TRBJ2-7
v_gene: TRBV6-2/TRBV6-3
CDR3aa: CASSRNHRGSEQYF

j_gene: TRBJ2-7
v_gene: TRBV11-2
CDR3aa: CASSSTGLEEQYF

j_gene: TRBJ1-6
v_gene: TRBV20-1
CDR3aa: CSARDRVGSPLHF

j_gene: TRBJ2-1
v_gene: TRBV29-1
CDR3aa: CSVTQRAGEQFF

j_gene: TRBJ2-1
v_gene: TRBV29-1
CDR3aa: CSVEGHGTGINEQFF

j_gene: TRBJ1-5
v_gene: TRBV7-2
CDR3aa: CASSSGARQPQHF

j_gene: TRBJ2-2
v_gene: TRBV9
CDR3aa: CASSGGRQSYFSTGELFF

j_gene: TRBJ1-1
v_gene: TRBV4-3
CDR3aa: CASSHLSTANTEAFF

j_gene: TRBJ1-1
v_gene: TRBV6-1
CDR3aa: CASRETADTEAFF

j_gene: TRBJ2-1
v_gene: TRBV30
CDR3aa: CAWSVQSGRYNEQFF

j_gene: TRBJ2-2
v_gene: TRBV7-3
CDR3aa: CASSSGRSGELFF

j_gene: TRBJ2-1
v_gene: TRBV5-1
CDR3aa: CASSSDRPEYNEQFF

j_gene: TRBJ2-3
v_gene: TRBV5-1
CDR3aa: CASSFGGTVTDTQYF

j_gene: TRBJ2-1
v_gene: TRBV3-1
CDR3aa: CASSRELISSYNEQFF

j_gene: TRBJ2-3
v_gene: TRBV20-1
CDR3aa: CSAISGTGRTDTQYF

j_gene: TRBJ2-3
v_gene: TRBV10-3
CDR3aa: CAISEGAGTSGTDTQYF

j_gene: TRBJ1-3
v_gene: TRBV11-2
CDR3aa: CASSSRLPSGNTIYF

j_gene: TRBJ2-1
v_gene: TRBV7-8
CDR3aa: CASSRKRTPYYEQFF

j_gene: TRBJ2-3
v_gene: TRBV4-2
CDR3aa: CASSQDSSKNTQYF

j_gene: TRBJ2-4
v_gene: TRBV30
CDR3aa: CAWSAGLIMAKNIQYF

j_gene: TRBJ1-1
v_gene: TRBV20-1
CDR3aa: CSARVGWENTEAFF

j_gene: TRBJ1-1
v_gene: TRBV7-8
CDR3aa: CATNPLGGKAFF